Listed below are T cell receptor beta chains from one sample, sequenced in a study of shared clonotypes between healthy human individuals. TCRdb keeps only in-frame clones here, not all; method: immunoSEQ multiplex PCR. The sample holds roughly 2,300,000 clones, about 90% seen once. Sequenced sample: naive CD4+ T cells from PBMCs. Receptor source: a man younger than 35 in good health. Some clones in this sample may be carry-over from other donors' samples. Both conserved end residues are trimmed from each CDR3. Each record gives: CDR3 length, V gene, CDR3 protein.

14,TRBV10-3,AISESTSGMRNEQF
14,TRBV6-6,ASSPARVRGNQPQH
12,TRBV9,ASSVASGDTEAF
14,TRBV5-1,ASSLRWRRENQPQH
14,TRBV6-6,ASSKRPGQGEYEQY
14,TRBV10-3,AISEPSGTGVDTQY
11,TRBV6-6,ASSSDRFRSQY
14,TRBV27,ASSPHDRASYNEQF
14,TRBV10-3,AISESIGAGGGEQY
11,TRBV29-1,SVLNDFGSRLF
17,TRBV6-1,ASSELYLFSSPGANVLT